Each of the 22 T cell receptor beta chains below was sequenced from the same sample in a study of OX40 agonist ivuxolimab in advanced cancers. TCRdb keeps only in-frame clones here, not all; method: immunoSEQ multiplex PCR. The sample holds approximately 65,000 clones, 80% to 90% seen once. The material was CD4+ or CD8+ T cells sorted from blood, obtained in a trial of the OX40 agonist ivuxolimab. The receptors here all came from an adult with an advanced solid tumor such as melanoma, head and neck, liver or kidney cancer.

This clone was seen just once. The chain has TRBV5-1 and TRBJ2-6, with D hard to call. This CDR3 region has 16 residues. The V gene's germline CDR1 is SGHRS and CDR2 YFSETQ. Trimming stripped 1 base from V and 0 bases from J, with 8 bases between. The CDR3 nucleotides are TGCGCCAGCAGCTTGCCGGAGAGCTCTGGGGCCAACGTCCTGACTTTC. Translated: CASSLPESSGANVLTF.

On this clone: This sample includes further DNA sequences coding for the same CDR3. The genes are TRBV5-4 and TRBJ2-2; D unresolved. CDR1 is SGHNT and CDR2 is YYREEE in the germline V gene (reference sequence). This CDR3 spans 12 amino acids. V was clipped by 3 bases and J by 3 bases, with 3 bases between them. The CDR3 loop is CASSSYTGELFF. In nucleotides, the CDR3 is TGTGCCAGCAGCTCCTACACCGGGGAGCTGTTTTTT.

V is TRBV5-1 and J is TRBJ1-5; TRBD1 might be the D (5 bases). Trimming cost V 0 bases and J 1 base, with 11 bases left between them. The germline gives CDR1 SGHRS, CDR2 YFSETQ. The CDR3 covers 16 residues. The CDR3 is CASSLDVRESNQPQHF. CDR3 DNA sequence: TGCGCCAGCAGCTTGGATGTCAGGGAAAGCAATCAGCCCCAGCATTTT.

This rearrangement joins TRBV29-1 to TRBJ1-1, with D possibly TRBD1 on 6 matching bases. V was clipped by 3 bases and J by 5 bases, with 10 bases between them. The CDR3 is 12 residues long. CDR1 is SQVTM and CDR2 is ANQGSEA in the germline V gene. CDR3 amino acids: CSVDKGGTEAFF. The CDR3 nucleotides read TGCAGCGTTGATAAGGGGGGGACTGAAGCTTTCTTT.

The sample holds a few counts of this clone. The CDR3 here is CASRYLWGAEAFF. The CDR3 DNA reads TGTGCCAGCAGATATCTTTGGGGGGCTGAAGCTTTCTTT. The J gene is TRBJ1-1, the V gene TRBV7-9, with a tentative D call TRBD1 (5 bases). Germline lookup yields CDR1 SEHNR and CDR2 FQNEAQ (reference sequence). The germline V and J ends were trimmed by 6 bases and 6 bases, with 14 bases remaining between them. The CDR3 totals 13 residues.

In this sample, this clone turned up a few times. This chain links TRBV30 with TRBJ1-1; D unclear. The ends were cut back, 0 bases at V and 0 bases at J, with 5 bases in the middle. The CDR3 is made up of 13 amino acids. CDR1 is GTSNPN, CDR2 SVGIG, per germline (reference sequence). CDR3 sequence: CAWSVGMNTEAFF. For the CDR3, the DNA is TGTGCCTGGAGTGTCGGTATGAACACTGAAGCTTTCTTT.

This clone is a singleton in its sample. The chain employs TRBV7-9 and TRBJ2-5, with 10 bases identical to TRBD2. The CDR3 is 14 residues long. V shed 6 bases and J 5 bases; nucleotides not matched to a gene: 6. Germline CDR1 is SEHNR and CDR2 is FQNEAQ (reference sequence). CDR3: CASRASGSLETQYF. DNA of the CDR3: TGTGCCAGCAGAGCTAGCGGGAGTCTTGAGACCCAGTACTTC.

The chain joins TRBV6-4 to TRBJ1-2; 7 nucleotides line up with TRBD1. The trim removed 5 bases at V and 3 bases at J, leaving 6 bases unmatched. This CDR3 is built from 14 residues. Germline V gene data show CDR1 as MRHNA and CDR2 as SNTAGT. In nucleotides, the CDR3 is TGTGCCAGCAGTTCAGGGGGGGAAGACTATGGCTACACCTTC. It is translated as CASSSGGEDYGYTF.

The table lists this clone with a count of one. The chain joins TRBV27 to TRBJ2-5, with 8 positions matching TRBD2. From germline, CDR1 is MNHEY and CDR2 SMNVEV (reference sequence). The CDR3 runs 14 residues. Germline trimming cut 7 bases from V and 6 bases from J; bases unmatched to any gene: 10. Here the CDR3 reads CASKGKREKKTQYF. The CDR3 DNA reads as TGTGCCAGCAAGGGAAAGCGGGAGAAAAAGACCCAGTACTTC.

This clone was counted only a few times. DNA for the CDR3: TGTGCCAGCAGCAACGAGGGTCAGCCCCAGCATTTT. Amino acids: CASSNEGQPQHF. This rearrangement joins TRBV21-1 to TRBJ1-5. TRBV21-1 is given as a pseudogene. This CDR3 is 12 amino acids long.

The genes are TRBV30 and TRBJ1-5; tentative D call: TRBD1 (5 bases). Trimming removed 1 base from V and 9 bases from J, with 10 bases in between. The CDR3 is made up of 12 amino acids. From germline, CDR1 is GTSNPN and CDR2 SVGIG (reference sequence). The CDR3 region is CAWSGDGGPQHF. The CDR3 DNA reads as TGTGCCTGGAGTGGGGACGGCGGGCCCCAGCATTTT.

The V and J genes are TRBV11-3 and TRBJ1-2; D remains ambiguous. The CDR3 runs to 11 residues. The V end was cut by 5 bases, the J end by 7 bases, with 8 bases between. Germline values: CDR1 SGHNT, CDR2 YENEEA. The CDR3: CASSPQLGYTF. The CDR3 region has the DNA TGTGCCAGCAGCCCCCAGCTTGGCTACACCTTC.

The chain joins TRBV11-1 to TRBJ2-3; 7 bases are a match to TRBD1. V gave up 1 base and J gave up 8 bases; unmatched junction bases: 9. The CDR3 covers 15 residues. Germline CDR1 and CDR2: SGHAT and FQDESV (reference sequence). The CDR3, as DNA: TGTGCCAGCAGCTTAGTTGGGACAGCTTCGGGTACGCAGTATTTT. Its protein is CASSLVGTASGTQYF.

The rearrangement links TRBV2 to TRBJ1-1; D possibly corresponds to TRBD1 (6 bases). CDR1 is SNHLY, CDR2 FYNNEI, per germline. Between the trimmed V and J ends, which lost 2 bases and 3 bases, there was a span of 19 bases. This CDR3 comprises 17 residues. In DNA form, the CDR3 reads TGTGCCAGCAGTGAACGGTCGGGGGCCTGGGGACACACTGAAGCTTTCTTT. This codes for CASSERSGAWGHTEAFF.

The chain couples TRBV11-3 to TRBJ2-1; D gene uncertain. Trimming took 0 bases from V and 4 from J, leaving 7 bases between them. Germline lookup yields CDR1 SGHNT and CDR2 YENEEA. The CDR3 sequence is 14 residues long. CDR3 nucleotide sequence: TGTGCCAGCAGCTTAGATGGCCAGTACAATGAGCAGTTCTTC. This translates into CASSLDGQYNEQFF.

The chain carries TRBV6-5 and TRBJ1-5; weak D call: TRBD1 (6 bases). The CDR3 length is 14 residues. Germline lookup yields CDR1 MNHEY and CDR2 SVGAGI. The V end was cut by 5 bases, the J end by 6 bases, with 14 bases between. In nucleotides, the CDR3 is TGTGCCAGCAGTGAACAGGGATCGGGTCAGCCCCAGCATTTT. Amino acid sequence: CASSEQGSGQPQHF.

The CDR3 protein is CASSLRSVIYGYTF. CDR3 coding DNA: TGTGCCAGCAGTTTGAGGTCAGTGATCTATGGCTACACCTTC. The V and J genes are TRBV28 and TRBJ1-2; no clear D. V was trimmed by 3 bases and J by 4 bases, leaving 12 bases between them. Germline loops: CDR1 MDHEN, CDR2 SYDVKM. CDR3 length: 14 amino acids.

The rearrangement uses TRBV7-2 and TRBJ2-1; D gene ambiguous. Germline loops: CDR1 SGHTA, CDR2 FQGNSA. Trimming left V 2 bases short and J 3 bases short, with 8 bases between. This CDR3 region has 14 residues. The CDR3 DNA reads as TGTGCCAGCAGCTTACCTGGCGACTACAATGAGCAGTTCTTC. It translates to CASSLPGDYNEQFF. The whole variable domain, filled in from reference TRBV7-2 and TRBJ2-1, reads GAGVSQSPSNKVTEKGKDVELRCDPISGHTALYWYRQSLGQGLEFLIYFQGNSAPDKSGLPSDRFSAERTGGSVSTLTIQRTQQEDSAVYLCASSLPGDYNEQFFGPGTRLTVL.

The chain recombines TRBV10-3 with TRBJ2-1; possibly TRBD1 for D (6 bases). Germline CDR1 reads ENHRY; CDR2 reads SYGVKD. The CDR3 runs to 14 residues. V was cut by 6 bases and J by 7 bases, with 16 bases left in between. CDR3 in DNA: TGTGCCATCAGCCGGGACAACGCCGTAAATGAGCAGTTCTTC. Its translation: CAISRDNAVNEQFF.

The rearrangement joins TRBV28 to TRBJ1-2, with D uncertain. From germline, CDR1 is MDHEN and CDR2 SYDVKM. Trimming took off 7 bases at V and 4 bases at J, with 16 bases between the two ends. The CDR3 sequence is 14 residues long. CDR3 loop: CASIQTPLTYGYTF. Here the CDR3 DNA reads TGTGCCAGCATTCAAACACCCTTAACCTATGGCTACACCTTC.

The chain combines TRBV7-9 with TRBJ2-1; 11 bases align to TRBD2. Germline CDR1 reads SEHNR; CDR2 reads FQNEAQ (reference sequence). The V gene end was trimmed by 5 bases and the J gene end by 0 bases; junction bases not matched to a gene: 3. The CDR3 extends over 16 amino acids. The CDR3 loop is CASSPTSGSSYNEQFF. The CDR3 DNA is TGTGCCAGCAGCCCAACTAGCGGGAGCTCCTACAATGAGCAGTTCTTC.

The V and J genes are TRBV10-3 and TRBJ1-2; D not resolved. V was pared by 2 bases and J by 4 bases, with 14 bases between. The CDR3 extends over 15 amino acids. Per germline, CDR1 ENHRY and CDR2 SYGVKD. The CDR3 DNA follows: TGTGCCATCAGTGAGCCACCTCCCGGCGTCTATGGCTACACCTTC. Encoded protein: CAISEPPPGVYGYTF.